The TCR beta chain under discussion was sequenced for a study of CD8 T cells in ankylosing spondylitis. Findings and limits, study-wide: Disease-linked clones reportedly showed significant enrichment in matched ankylosing spondylitis synovial fluid. In reactive arthritis synovial fluid and blood, some motif variants had been reported before. Disease-linked clones proved CD8+ and comparatively uncommon in peripheral blood.

This clonotype was seen repeatedly, ten times or more. What it binds is not known. There are 20 residues in the CDR3. V gave up 0 bases and J gave up 2 bases, with 22 bases separating them. Germline loops: CDR1 KGHDR, CDR2 SFDVKD. TCRdb analysed the 5' RACE reads with MiXCR anew, one entry per CDR3 protein. Here the sample spans some 71,000 distinct CDR3 sequences, about 5.7% being singletons. Material: blood, either unsorted or a sorted T cell fraction (not recorded which). The chain uses TRBV24-1 and TRBJ1-5; a weak D match, TRBD1 (6 bases). The sequence came from a male donor with ankylosing spondylitis or in good health (not recorded which). In DNA, the CDR3 is TGTGCCACCAGTGATTTGGGACAGCCCCAGCCCAGGGGAGGCAATCAGCCCCAGCATTTT. Translation: CATSDLGQPQPRGGNQPQHF.